The next 6 T cell receptor beta chains were all read from a single sample in a study of control samples from healthy donors and cancer patients. Sequencing was performed with immunoSEQ multiplex PCR; in TCRdb, only in-frame clones are kept and a portion is missing. Among around 140,000 clones listed, around 93% were seen once. The sample comprised blood. Receptors originate from a woman between 45 and 65 years old in good health.

The V gene is TRBV5-1, the J gene TRBJ1-6, with D perhaps TRBD1 (6 bases). V was trimmed by 0 bases and J by 5 bases, leaving 15 bases between them. In germline, CDR1 is SGHRS, CDR2 YFSETQ. This CDR3 comprises 17 residues. The chain's CDR3 is CASSLGRQDAHNSPLHF. In DNA, the CDR3 is TGCGCCAGCAGCTTGGGCAGACAGGATGCTCATAATTCACCCCTCCACTTT.

The genes are TRBV15 and TRBJ2-5, with D hard to call. The germline V gene has CDR1 LNHNV and CDR2 YYDKDF (reference sequence). V gave up 1 base and J gave up 2 bases, with 8 bases separating them. The CDR3 is 14 residues long. The chain's CDR3 is CATSRVGIQETQYF. DNA of the CDR3: TGTGCCACCAGCAGAGTTGGCATTCAAGAGACCCAGTACTTC.

This clone showed up just once. The genes are TRBV28 and TRBJ2-7; 9 bases agree with TRBD2. In germline, CDR1 is MDHEN, CDR2 SYDVKM. This CDR3 region has 16 residues. Trimming cost V 3 bases and J 0 bases; bases outside gene matches: 6. This CDR3 is CASSFSLAGLSYEQYF. The CDR3 region has the DNA TGTGCCAGCAGTTTCAGTCTAGCGGGGCTCTCCTACGAGCAGTACTTC.

The chain uses TRBV5-1 and TRBJ2-5, with D tentatively TRBD2 (7 bases). CDR3 length: 14 amino acids. Germline assignment: CDR1 SGHRS and CDR2 YFSETQ. V dropped 4 bases and J dropped 5 bases, with 15 bases sitting between them. The CDR3: CASSPNGGRETQYF. The CDR3 coding sequence is TGCGCCAGCAGCCCCAACGGGGGGCGCGAGACCCAGTACTTC.

Points on this clone: Mismatch with germline at one junction end may stem from a read error. The chain combines TRBV2 with TRBJ2-2, with D maybe TRBD2 (6 bases). The CDR3 consists of 15 residues. Germline CDR1 and CDR2: SNHLY and FYNNEI. CDR3: CASREGTSNTGELFF. Written as DNA, the CDR3 is TGTGCCAGCAGGGAAGGGACTTCGAACACCGGGGAGCTGTTTTTT. The whole variable domain, remainder taken from reference TRBV2 and TRBJ2-2, is EPEVTQTPSHQVTQMGQEVILRCVPISNHLYFYWYRQILGQKVEFLVSFYNNEISEKSEIFDDQFSVERPDGSNFTLKIRSTKLEDSAMYFCASREGTSNTGELFFGEGSRLTVL.

Note on this clone: Different DNA sequences within this sample yield the same CDR3. The genes are TRBV7-9 and TRBJ1-6; D not resolved. V was cut by 1 base and J by 9 bases, with 10 bases left in between. Per the germline V gene, CDR1 is SEHNR and CDR2 is FQNEAQ (reference sequence). The CDR3 length is 14 residues. The CDR3 region is CASSLGGAGSPLHF. The CDR3 nucleotides read TGTGCCAGCAGCTTAGGAGGTGCGGGTTCACCCCTCCACTTT.